This T cell receptor (beta chain) was identified in a study of technical replicates of blood from a handful of donors. This clone was seen only once. V was trimmed by 5 bases and J by 5 bases, leaving 9 bases between them. The germline gives CDR1 DFQATT, CDR2 SNEGSKA (reference sequence). This CDR3 region has 11 residues. The data were produced by immunoSEQ multiplex PCR, yet TCRdb's version contains in-frame clones alone and is incomplete. The profile covers 15,000 or so clones, with about nine tenths appearing a single time and around 11% taken by the ten largest. This TCR derives from a human donor in good health. The sample was PBMCs. The chain employs TRBV20-1 and TRBJ1-1, with a tentative D call TRBD1 (6 bases). The CDR3: CSAPQGTEAFF. The CDR3 coding sequence is TGCAGTGCTCCACAGGGAACTGAAGCTTTCTTT.